A single sample gave rise to the 9 T cell receptor beta chains below, sequenced in a study of CD8+CD57+ T cells in acquired aplastic anemia. Patients included in sequencing had previously demonstrated CD8+CD57+ cell expansion by flow cytometry. Profiles of TCR beta VDJ and CDR3 were generated from a genomic DNA template. From the reads, TCRdb called clonotypes with MiXCR, one entry per CDR3 protein. The table includes around 430,000 distinct CDR3 sequences, over 25% detected once. The sample consisted of sorted CD4+, CD8+, or CD8+CD57+ T cells (not recorded which) from PBMCs. Source of these receptors: a human donor with aplastic anemia.

This clonotype was seen ten or more times. CDR3 sequence: CASSPSGGTYEQYF. The DNA for the CDR3 is TGTGCCAGTAGCCCTAGCGGGGGGACCTACGAGCAGTACTTC. This chain joins TRBV19 and TRBJ2-7, with TRBD2 identical over 11 bases. The CDR3 length is 14 residues. V shed 6 bases and J 2 bases; nucleotides not matched to a gene: 3. Germline values: CDR1 LNHDA, CDR2 SQIVND (reference sequence).

The V gene is TRBV20-1, the J gene TRBJ2-3; D may be TRBD2 (7 bases). Germline lookup yields CDR1 DFQATT and CDR2 SNEGSKA (reference sequence). There are 15 residues in the CDR3. The V end was cut by 4 bases, the J end by 6 bases, with 20 bases between. The CDR3 DNA follows: TGCAGTGCTATCCGGGGGGCGGGGAGGACGGATACGCAGTATTTT. This encodes CSAIRGAGRTDTQYF.

Points on this clonotype: This sequence may be a read error, since a much larger clone differs from it by one base. The chain uses TRBV20-1 and TRBJ2-3; possibly TRBD1 for D (7 bases). The germline V gene encodes CDR1 DFQATT and CDR2 SNEGSKA (reference sequence). The CDR3 runs 14 residues. CDR3 sequence (DNA): TGCAATGCTAGAGGAGGGGGCGGCACAGATACGCAGTATTTT. This sequence encodes CNARGGGGTDTQYF.

On this clonotype: Given a much more abundant clone one base away, this may be a read error. This chain connects TRBV7-8 to TRBJ1-5, with D hard to call. The germline V gene encodes CDR1 SGHVS and CDR2 FQNEAQ. This CDR3 contains 16 residues. The CDR3 DNA reads TGTGCCAGCAGCTTAGTATTACGGGGATCCGGTCAGCCCCCGCATTTT. Protein sequence: CASSLVLRGSGQPPHF.

This clonotype was detected a few times. This chain connects TRBV13 to TRBJ2-7, with 9 bases matching TRBD1. Per the germline V gene, CDR1 is PRHDT and CDR2 is FYEKMQ (reference sequence). The CDR3 runs to 16 residues. J lost 4 bases, V lost 0 bases, and 7 bases had no gene match. The CDR3 DNA reads as TGTGCCAGCAGCTTAGGCCTACAGGGGGCTGTGTACGAGCAGTACTTC. This gives the protein CASSLGLQGAVYEQYF.

The sample holds many counts of this clonotype. This chain connects TRBV6-1 to TRBJ1-1, with D unclear. Germline loops: CDR1 MNHNS, CDR2 SASEGT. V was clipped by 7 bases and J by 3 bases, with 9 bases between them. The CDR3 consists of 12 residues. CDR3 bases: TGTGCCAGCATCACCGTGGACACTGAAGCTTTCTTT. Translated: CASITVDTEAFF.

The chain couples TRBV7-3 to TRBJ2-2, with unresolved D. There are 15 residues in the CDR3. CDR1 SGHTA and CDR2 FQGTGA come from the germline V gene. V lost 2 bases and J lost 4, with 11 bases in between. CDR3 protein: CASSLAAEFTGELFF. The CDR3 DNA follows: TGTGCCAGCAGCTTAGCTGCGGAATTCACCGGGGAGCTGTTTTTT.

This clonotype is a singleton in its sample. One junction end does not reproduce the germline sequence, and a read error may be involved. This chain links TRBV12-3 or TRBV12-4 with TRBJ2-3; D perhaps matches TRBD1 (6 bases). CDR3 length: 15 residues. The chain's CDR3 is CVSSLGQGSTDTQYF. The DNA for the CDR3 is TGTGTCAGCAGTTTAGGTCAGGGGAGCACAGATACGCAGTATTTT.

This clonotype showed up many times. The gene calls are TRBV20-1 and TRBJ2-5; TRBD2 matches 9 bases. J gave up 5 bases and V 1 base, and 5 bases lay outside the gene matches. Per the germline V gene, CDR1 is DFQATT and CDR2 is SNEGSKA (reference sequence). The CDR3 has 14 amino acids. The DNA for the CDR3 is TGCAGTGCTAGAGTTAGCGGGAGTGGGGAGACCCAGTACTTC. It translates to CSARVSGSGETQYF.